The 28 T cell receptor beta chains below were found in one sample sequenced in a study of cytomegalovirus exposure and HLA in healthy donors. PCR amplification relied on 60 Vbeta primers (plus 13 Jbeta primers). TCRdb keeps only in-frame clones here, not all; method: immunoSEQ multiplex PCR. The sample carries about 200,000 clones, roughly three quarters recorded once. Specimen: PBMCs. These receptors came from a male donor in good health and CMV-seropositive.

A note on this clone: This likely comes from a read error, as the CDR3 has no conserved phenylalanine or tryptophan at its end. The chain employs TRBV7-3 and TRBJ2-7; TRBD2 matches 9 bases. CDR1 is SGHTA, CDR2 FQGTGA, per germline. Germline trimming cut 3 bases from V and 7 bases from J; bases unmatched to any gene: 7. The CDR3 runs to 14 residues. This CDR3 reads CASSFLAGRGEQYL. The CDR3 nucleotides are TGTGCCAGCAGCTTCCTAGCGGGGCGAGGGGAGCAGTACCTC.

The J gene is TRBJ1-2, the V gene TRBV6-5, with D hard to call. The CDR3 covers 15 residues. V dropped 2 bases and J dropped 5 bases, with 15 bases sitting between them. CDR1 is MNHEY and CDR2 is SVGAGI in the germline V gene. CDR3 coding DNA: TGTGCCAGCAGTTACGGCCCGGCTTCGGGATATGGCTACACCTTC. As protein: CASSYGPASGYGYTF.

The sample holds a few counts of this clone. The J gene is TRBJ1-5, the V gene TRBV6-5; no clear D gene. V lost 7 bases, J lost 3 bases, and 10 bases lay in between. The length of the CDR3 is 13 residues. Per the germline V gene, CDR1 is MNHEY and CDR2 is SVGAGI. DNA of the CDR3: TGTGCCAGCATGGCGGGATTCAATCAGCCCCAGCATTTT. Protein product: CASMAGFNQPQHF.

The CDR3 sequence: CASSPPGLDSTDTQYF. In nucleotides, the CDR3 is TGTGCCAGCAGTCCTCCGGGACTAGATTCCACAGATACGCAGTATTTT. V gene TRBV9 combines with J gene TRBJ2-3; 8 positions agree with TRBD2. Germline CDR1 is SGDLS and CDR2 is YYNGEE. Trimming took 5 bases from V and 2 from J; bases not matched to a gene: 10. This CDR3 comprises 16 residues.

V and J are TRBV7-8 and TRBJ2-3, with no clear D. The V end lost 1 base, the J end lost 0 bases, and 11 bases lay between the germline ends. Germline-derived CDR1 and CDR2 are SGHVS and FQNEAQ. This CDR3 has 16 amino acids. CDR3 nucleotide sequence: TGTGCCAGCAGCTTAGGTCTACGAGGAAGCACAGATACGCAGTATTTT. Amino acid sequence: CASSLGLRGSTDTQYF.

The chain recombines TRBV18 with TRBJ1-5; a weak D match, TRBD1 (6 bases). Trimming took off 6 bases at V and 5 bases at J, with 14 bases between the two ends. CDR1 and CDR2 (germline): KGHSH, LQKENI. There are 14 residues in the CDR3. CDR3 nucleotide sequence: TGTGCCAGCTCGCAGACAGGAGCAGATCAGCCCCAGCATTTT. Amino acid sequence: CASSQTGADQPQHF.

The chain has TRBV9 and TRBJ1-1; D call uncertain. The CDR3 has 16 amino acids. Germline V lookup: CDR1 SGDLS, CDR2 YYNGEE. V lost 0 bases to trimming and J lost 2 bases, with 14 bases between them. This chain's CDR3 is CASSVAGRVENTEAFF. The CDR3 nucleotides read TGTGCCAGCAGCGTAGCCGGGAGGGTGGAAAACACTGAAGCTTTCTTT. Combining the CDR3 with reference TRBV9 and TRBJ1-1 gives the whole variable domain DSGVTQTPKHLITATGQRVTLRCSPRSGDLSVYWYQQSLDQGLQFLIQYYNGEERAKGNILERFSAQQFPDLHSELNLSSLELGDSALYFCASSVAGRVENTEAFFGQGTRLTVV.

CDR3 protein: CASSPGTSGSNAQFF. The CDR3 DNA sequence: TGTGCCAGCAGTCCAGGGACTAGCGGGAGTAACGCGCAGTTCTTC. This chain links TRBV28 with TRBJ2-1, with 14 bases aligning to TRBD2. V shed 5 bases and J 12 bases; nucleotides not matched to a gene: 9. The CDR3 totals 15 residues. Germline assignment: CDR1 MDHEN and CDR2 SYDVKM.

DNA of the CDR3: TGTGCCAGCAGCTCCCCTATGAACACTGAAGCTTTCTTT. This translates into CASSSPMNTEAFF. The rearrangement uses TRBV11-2 and TRBJ1-1; D uncertain. This CDR3 is 13 amino acids long. Trimming took 4 bases from V and 0 from J, leaving 6 bases between them. Germline CDR1 and CDR2: SGHAT and FQNNGV. The entire variable domain, with the rest obtained from reference TRBV11-2 and TRBJ1-1, is as follows: EAGVAQSPRYKIIEKRQSVAFWCNPISGHATLYWYQQILGQGPKLLIQFQNNGVVDDSQLPKDRFSAERLKGVDSTLKIQPAKLEDSAVYLCASSSPMNTEAFFGQGTRLTVV.

The chain is built from TRBV5-5 and TRBJ1-5; D might be TRBD1 (6 bases). The CDR3 extends over 16 amino acids. In germline, CDR1 is SGHKS, CDR2 YYEKEE (reference sequence). Trimming took off 2 bases at V and 7 bases at J, with 19 bases between the two ends. CDR3 amino acids: CASSLNAGARGQPQHF. The CDR3 DNA reads TGTGCCAGCAGCTTAAATGCAGGGGCACGTGGACAGCCCCAGCATTTT.

The J gene is TRBJ2-5, the V gene TRBV7-2; TRBD2 aligns across 7 bases. Germline trimming cut 1 base from V and 5 bases from J; bases unmatched to any gene: 1. CDR1 and CDR2 (germline): SGHTA, FQGNSA. The CDR3 is 13 residues long. CDR3 in amino acids: CASSLGAGETQYF. CDR3 nucleotides: TGTGCCAGCAGCTTAGGAGCGGGGGAGACCCAGTACTTC.

The chain recombines TRBV9 with TRBJ1-2; 8 bases are shared with TRBD1. CDR3 length: 16 residues. Germline-derived CDR1 and CDR2 are SGDLS and YYNGEE. V was clipped by 4 bases and J by 4 bases; unmatched bases: 12. CDR3 sequence reads: CASSPGGGGTGYGYTF. In DNA form, the CDR3 reads TGTGCCAGCAGCCCAGGCGGGGGGGGGACAGGCTATGGCTACACCTTC. The full variable domain, rest sourced from reference TRBV9 and TRBJ1-2, is DSGVTQTPKHLITATGQRVTLRCSPRSGDLSVYWYQQSLDQGLQFLIQYYNGEERAKGNILERFSAQQFPDLHSELNLSSLELGDSALYFCASSPGGGGTGYGYTFGSGTRLTVV.

This sequence joins TRBV7-3 and TRBJ2-7; 12 positions agree with TRBD2. The CDR3 runs to 13 residues. Germline CDR1 is SGHTA and CDR2 is FQGTGA. J was trimmed by 7 bases and V by 5 bases; bases with no gene match: 3. CDR3 sequence: CASSPGLAGEQYF. The CDR3 nucleotides are TGTGCCAGCAGCCCAGGACTAGCGGGGGAGCAGTACTTC.

The gene calls are TRBV15 and TRBJ2-2; D is possibly TRBD2 (6 bases). Per the germline V gene, CDR1 is LNHNV and CDR2 is YYDKDF (reference sequence). The CDR3 sequence is 14 residues long. V lost 3 bases and J 6 bases, leaving 11 bases between the germline ends. DNA of the CDR3: TGTGCCACCAGCAGGCCTGGAGGGGCCGGGGAGCTGTTTTTT. This translates into CATSRPGGAGELFF.

V and J are TRBV7-2 and TRBJ1-1; 9 bases agree with TRBD1. The ends lost 3 bases at V and 1 base at J; junction bases unmatched: 6. CDR1 SGHTA and CDR2 FQGNSA come from the germline V gene. This CDR3 contains 16 residues. CDR3: CASSLDRGGKNTEAFF. Here the CDR3 DNA reads TGTGCCAGCAGCTTGGACAGGGGCGGGAAGAACACTGAAGCTTTCTTT.

The rearrangement links TRBV5-5 to TRBJ1-5, with 8 bases that match TRBD1. Looked up from germline, CDR1 is SGHKS and CDR2 is YYEKEE (reference sequence). There are 17 residues in the CDR3. J gave up 0 bases and V 1 base, and 6 bases lay outside the gene matches. CDR3 bases: TGTGCCAGCAGCTTGCAGGGGGCGCGAAGTAGCAATCAGCCCCAGCATTTT. Its translation is CASSLQGARSSNQPQHF.

This clone was picked up one time. The V and J genes are TRBV18 and TRBJ2-5; maybe TRBD1 (5 bases). Trimming stripped 11 bases from V and 2 bases from J, with 15 bases between. This CDR3 is built from 13 residues. Germline CDR1 KGHSH, CDR2 LQKENI. CDR3 bases: TGTGCCGGAACCCAAAGACAGCAAGAGACCCAGTACTTC. Translated: CAGTQRQQETQYF.

The count of this clone is one. This CDR3 reads CASTGTDYNEQFF. Here the CDR3 DNA reads TGTGCCAGTACCGGGACTGACTACAATGAGCAGTTCTTC. This sequence joins TRBV19 and TRBJ2-1; D is possibly TRBD2 (6 bases). This CDR3 spans 13 amino acids. Germline V gene data show CDR1 as LNHDA and CDR2 as SQIVND (reference sequence). Trimming removed 7 bases from V and 3 bases from J, with 10 bases in between.

The chain recombines TRBV11-1 with TRBJ2-1, with a tentative D call TRBD1 (5 bases). V lost 6 bases, J lost 0 bases, and 12 bases lay in between. Germline V gene lookup returns CDR1 SGHAT and CDR2 FQDESV (reference sequence). The CDR3 sequence is 15 residues long. In nucleotides, the CDR3 is TGTGCCAGCAGGGTCGACAGAAGCTCCTACAATGAGCAGTTCTTC. Protein product: CASRVDRSSYNEQFF.

This clone has just one count. The chain joins TRBV7-6 to TRBJ1-6; 8 bases are a match to TRBD1. Trimming cost V 0 bases and J 4 bases; bases outside gene matches: 11. The CDR3 length is 19 residues. From germline, CDR1 is SGHVS and CDR2 FNYEAQ. Here the CDR3 reads CASSLASYRGAPYNSPLHF. CDR3 coding DNA: TGTGCCAGCAGCTTAGCGTCGTACAGGGGGGCCCCTTATAATTCACCCCTCCACTTT.

The gene calls are TRBV5-1 and TRBJ1-6; D is perhaps TRBD1 (5 bases). Trimming took 3 bases from V and 5 from J, leaving 15 bases between them. The CDR3 runs 16 residues. Germline loops: CDR1 SGHRS, CDR2 YFSETQ. DNA for the CDR3: TGCGCCAGCAGCTGGGAGGGGCAGGGACATAATTCACCCCTCCACTTT. Translated, it gives CASSWEGQGHNSPLHF.

The chain has TRBV9 and TRBJ2-1; 8 bases map to TRBD2. V was clipped by 4 bases and J by 3 bases; unmatched bases: 9. The CDR3 loop spans 16 amino acids. Germline V gives CDR1 SGDLS, CDR2 YYNGEE. The DNA of the CDR3 is TGTGCCAGCAGCCCAACCTTAGCGGGGTTCTACAATGAGCAGTTCTTC. This sequence encodes CASSPTLAGFYNEQFF. Based on the CDR3 plus reference TRBV9 and TRBJ2-1, the full variable domain is DSGVTQTPKHLITATGQRVTLRCSPRSGDLSVYWYQQSLDQGLQFLIQYYNGEERAKGNILERFSAQQFPDLHSELNLSSLELGDSALYFCASSPTLAGFYNEQFFGPGTRLTVL.

The V call is TRBV5-1, the J call TRBJ2-3, with 9 bases that match TRBD2. Per germline, CDR1 SGHRS and CDR2 YFSETQ. The CDR3 loop spans 16 amino acids. Unmatched junction bases numbered 10, after V lost 4 bases and J lost 4 bases. CDR3 DNA: TGCGCCAGCAGCATTAGCGGGAGATCAAGCTCAGATACGCAGTATTTT. Its translation: CASSISGRSSSDTQYF.

This clone has only a few counts. The chain is built from TRBV27 and TRBJ2-2, with 7 bases aligning to TRBD1. Per germline, CDR1 MNHEY and CDR2 SMNVEV (reference sequence). V was pared by 6 bases and J by 5 bases, with 9 bases of the junction left unmatched. The CDR3 contains 15 residues. Written as DNA, the CDR3 is TGTGCCAGCAGCTATAACGACAGGGATACCGGGGAGCTGTTTTTT. Translation gives CASSYNDRDTGELFF.

This sequence joins TRBV28 and TRBJ1-4, with 10 bases lining up with TRBD1. Looked up from germline, CDR1 is MDHEN and CDR2 is SYDVKM. After removal of 5 bases from V and 8 bases from J, the junction contained 8 bases not matched to a gene. The CDR3 runs to 15 residues. The CDR3: CASSQPGQGKEKLFF. The DNA for the CDR3 is TGTGCCAGCAGTCAACCGGGACAGGGGAAGGAAAAACTGTTTTTT. Complete variable domain (other parts from reference TRBV28 and TRBJ1-4): DVKVTQSSRYLVKRTGEKVFLECVQDMDHENMFWYRQDPGLGLRLIYFSYDVKMKEKGDIPEGYSVSREKKERFSLILESASTNQTSMYLCASSQPGQGKEKLFFGSGTQLSVL.

The rearrangement joins TRBV7-2 to TRBJ2-1, with D tentatively TRBD2 (5 bases). The CDR3 spans 13 residues. Germline V gene data show CDR1 as SGHTA and CDR2 as FQGNSA. V lost 5 bases to trimming and J lost 8 bases, with 13 bases between them. The CDR3 sequence is CASSPGTEYEQFF. The CDR3 nucleotides are TGTGCCAGCAGCCCGGGAACTGAATATGAGCAGTTCTTC.

The chain links TRBV9 to TRBJ2-7, with unresolved D. CDR1 SGDLS and CDR2 YYNGEE come from the germline V gene. V lost 0 bases, J lost 3 bases, and 16 bases lay in between. The CDR3 has 16 amino acids. DNA for the CDR3: TGTGCCAGCAGCGTAGGACTCGGCGCGCCGAACTACGAGCAGTACTTC. This gives the protein CASSVGLGAPNYEQYF.

The chain carries TRBV4-3 and TRBJ1-2; D is unresolved. The CDR3 totals 17 residues. Germline V CDR1 and CDR2: LGHNA, YSLEER. Trimming pared 0 bases from V and 3 bases from J, leaving 17 bases between. CDR3 in amino acids: CASSQDYQEGSYYGYTF. CDR3 nucleotide sequence: TGCGCCAGCAGCCAAGACTACCAAGAAGGGAGCTACTATGGCTACACCTTC.